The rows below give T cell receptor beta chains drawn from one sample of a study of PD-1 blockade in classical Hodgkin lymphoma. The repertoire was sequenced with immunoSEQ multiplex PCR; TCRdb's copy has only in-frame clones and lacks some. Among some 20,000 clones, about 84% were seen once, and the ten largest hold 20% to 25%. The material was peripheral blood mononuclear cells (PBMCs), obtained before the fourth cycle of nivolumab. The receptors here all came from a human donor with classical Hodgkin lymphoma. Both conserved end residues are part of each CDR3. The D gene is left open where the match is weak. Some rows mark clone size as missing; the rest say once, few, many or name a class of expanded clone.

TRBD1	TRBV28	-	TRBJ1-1	CASSATGVGTEAFF	TGTGCCAGCTCGGCGACAGGGGTCGGCACTGAAGCTTTCTTT
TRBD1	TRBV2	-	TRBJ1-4	CASSDQGARDEKLFF	TGTGCCAGCAGTGACCAGGGGGCGCGTGATGAAAAACTGTTTTTT
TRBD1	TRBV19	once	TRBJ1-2	CACSRQGVNYGYTF	TGTGCCTGCTCACGACAGGGAGTTAACTATGGCTACACCTTC
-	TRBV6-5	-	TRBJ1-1	CASSRDPGLNTEAFF	TGTGCCAGCAGCCGAGACCCAGGGCTTAACACTGAAGCTTTCTTT
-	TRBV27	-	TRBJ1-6	CASRTRDLPHSPLHF	TGTGCCAGCAGAACCAGGGACCTTCCACATTCACCCCTCCACTTT
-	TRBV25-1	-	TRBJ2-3	CASTGRTDTQYF	TGTGCCAGCACAGGACGCACAGATACGCAGTATTTT
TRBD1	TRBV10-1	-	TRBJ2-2	CASSEYLGQASNTGELFF	TGCGCCAGCAGTGAGTATCTCGGACAGGCGTCGAACACCGGGGAGCTGTTTTTT
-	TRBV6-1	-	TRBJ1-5	CASSEEKIYSNQPQHF	TGTGCCAGCAGTGAAGAAAAGATTTATAGCAATCAGCCCCAGCATTTT
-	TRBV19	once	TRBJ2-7	CASSRTGTGTLEQYF	TGTGCCAGTAGTCGAACCGGGACGGGAACGCTCGAGCAGTACTTC
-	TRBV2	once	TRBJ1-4	CASSGETYEKLFF	TGTGCCAGCAGTGGCGAGACCTATGAAAAACTGTTTTTT
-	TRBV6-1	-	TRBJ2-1	CASSEAGSSRTYNEQFF	TGTGCCAGCAGTGAAGCCGGAAGCTCCAGAACCTACAATGAGCAGTTCTTC
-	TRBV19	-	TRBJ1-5	CASSIDKKALQPQHF	TGTGCCAGTAGTATAGATAAGAAAGCCCTCCAGCCCCAGCATTTT
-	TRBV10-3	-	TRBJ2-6	CAISESNVRANVLTF	TGTGCCATCAGTGAGTCCAATGTTCGGGCCAACGTCCTGACTTTC
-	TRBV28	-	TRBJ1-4	CASSLFAEKLFF	TGTGCCAGCAGTTTATTTGCTGAAAAACTGTTTTTT
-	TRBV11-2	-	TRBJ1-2	CASSLSGRGALNGYTF	TGTGCCAGCAGCTTATCGGGTAGGGGCGCCCTAAATGGCTACACCTTC
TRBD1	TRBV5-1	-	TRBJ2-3	CASSRDRGRTDTQYF	TGCGCCAGCAGCCGGGACAGGGGGCGCACAGATACGCAGTATTTT
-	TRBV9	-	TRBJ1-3	CASSVGSGSGNTIYF	TGTGCCAGCAGCGTAGGATCGGGGTCTGGAAACACCATATATTTT
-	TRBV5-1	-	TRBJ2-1	CASGSGTYNEQFF	TGCGCCAGCGGTTCGGGGACCTACAATGAGCAGTTCTTC
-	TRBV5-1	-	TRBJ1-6	CASSLGGGGNSPLHF	TGCGCCAGCAGCTTGGGAGGAGGGGGAAATTCACCCCTCCACTTT
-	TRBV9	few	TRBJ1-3	CASSGGLSGNTIYF	TGTGCCAGCAGCGGCGGACTGTCCGGAAACACCATATATTTT
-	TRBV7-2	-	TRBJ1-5	CASSLLASGKQPQHF	TGTGCCAGCAGCTTGTTAGCTTCGGGGAAGCAGCCCCAGCATTTT
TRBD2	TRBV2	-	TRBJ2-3	CASSEWGSGGRTDTQYF	TGTGCCAGCAGTGAATGGGGGAGCGGGGGACGAACAGATACGCAGTATTTT